These 29 T cell receptor beta chains were sequenced from one sample in a study of graft-versus-host responses after intestinal transplantation. Data came from immunoSEQ multiplex PCR; TCRdb stores just in-frame clones and leaves some out. The data hold tens of thousands of clones, with around 83% observed a single time. This specimen was PBMCs, taken about 38 months after transplant. These receptors were obtained from a human patient who received an intestinal transplant, so some T cells may come from the graft donor.

The CDR3 loop reads CASSSQQGRYTIYF. CDR3 in DNA: TGTGCCAGCAGCTCACAACAGGGAAGGTACACCATATATTTT. The chain is built from TRBV7-2 and TRBJ1-3, with D perhaps matching TRBD1 (6 bases). Trimming removed 4 bases from V and 8 bases from J, with 15 bases in between. CDR3 length: 14 residues. Germline lookup yields CDR1 SGHTA and CDR2 FQGNSA. The full variable domain, completed using reference TRBV7-2 and TRBJ1-3, is GAGVSQSPSNKVTEKGKDVELRCDPISGHTALYWYRQSLGQGLEFLIYFQGNSAPDKSGLPSDRFSAERTGGSVSTLTIQRTQQEDSAVYLCASSSQQGRYTIYFGEGSWLTVV.

This chain joins TRBV6-1 and TRBJ2-3, with D perhaps matching TRBD1 (6 bases). Germline CDR1 and CDR2: MNHNS and SASEGT. The CDR3 consists of 16 residues. The V gene lost 3 bases and the J gene lost 4 bases, with 17 bases spanning the gap. The CDR3 loop is CASSEKGHGGADTQYF. The CDR3 DNA reads as TGTGCCAGCAGTGAGAAGGGACACGGAGGCGCAGATACGCAGTATTTT.

The V call is TRBV4-1, the J call TRBJ1-1; D gene unclear. CDR3 length: 11 residues. V lost 0 bases and J 8 bases, leaving 4 bases between the germline ends. Per germline, CDR1 MGHRA and CDR2 YSYEKL. The CDR3 sequence: CASSQEGEAFF. DNA for the CDR3: TGCGCCAGCAGCCAAGAGGGGGAAGCTTTCTTT.

The chain's CDR3 is CASSQGPAGDEAFF. The CDR3 region has the DNA TGTGCCAGCAGCCAAGGTCCTGCAGGGGATGAAGCTTTCTTT. V is TRBV4-2 and J is TRBJ1-1; a weak D match, TRBD1 (6 bases). Germline loops: CDR1 LGHNA, CDR2 YNFKEQ. Trimming removed 1 base at V and 7 bases at J, with 13 bases between. This CDR3 region has 14 residues.

J is TRBJ1-1 and V is TRBV5-1, with D maybe TRBD1 (6 bases). The V end was cut by 3 bases, the J end by 1 base, with 13 bases between. The germline V gene encodes CDR1 SGHRS and CDR2 YFSETQ. The CDR3 consists of 15 residues. CDR3 amino acids: CASSSRGAQNTEAFF. In DNA form, the CDR3 reads TGCGCCAGCAGCTCCAGGGGTGCCCAGAACACTGAAGCTTTCTTT.

This clone has just a few counts. The chain links TRBV28 to TRBJ1-5; the D gene is possibly TRBD1 (6 bases). CDR1 MDHEN and CDR2 SYDVKM come from the germline V gene. V lost 4 bases and J lost 5, with 15 bases in between. This CDR3 is built from 15 residues. The CDR3 loop is CASSSRGLSDQPQHF. CDR3 sequence (DNA): TGTGCCAGCAGTTCCAGGGGATTGTCGGATCAGCCCCAGCATTTT.

DNA of the CDR3: TGCGCCAGCAGCGCCACAGGGGATCATGGCTACACCTTC. As protein: CASSATGDHGYTF. This chain uses TRBV5-1 with TRBJ1-2; TRBD1 matches 7 bases. Trimming at V came to 4 bases and at J to 6 bases, leaving 6 bases not matched to a gene. Looked up from germline, CDR1 is SGHRS and CDR2 is YFSETQ. The CDR3 covers 13 residues.

This clone is medium-sized. The CDR3 here is CASSKGDSRCEQYF. Written as DNA, the CDR3 is TGTGCCAGCAGCAAAGGTGACAGCCGGTGCGAGCAGTACTTC. The chain is built from TRBV21-1 and TRBJ2-7; the table's TRBD1 call for D was not verified on the DNA. TRBV21-1 is noted as a pseudogene. The CDR3 is 14 residues long.

The chain recombines TRBV7-2 with TRBJ2-5, with TRBD2 identical over 11 bases. CDR1 is SGHTA, CDR2 FQGNSA, per germline. The CDR3 is 18 residues long. V dropped 5 bases and J dropped 4; count of bases not matched to a gene: 15. CDR3 loop: CASSGTGTSGHRGETQYF. Written as DNA, the CDR3 is TGTGCCAGCAGCGGTACCGGGACTAGCGGCCACCGGGGAGAGACCCAGTACTTC.

CDR3 residues: CASSTGLAGGPSTDTQYF. CDR3 coding DNA: TGTGCCAGCAGCACCGGACTAGCGGGGGGACCTAGCACAGATACGCAGTATTTT. The V gene is TRBV5-5, the J gene TRBJ2-3, with TRBD2 matching 14 bases. Trimming took 4 bases from V and 0 from J; bases not matched to a gene: 7. Per the germline V gene, CDR1 is SGHKS and CDR2 is YYEKEE (reference sequence). This CDR3 has 18 amino acids.

The rearrangement joins TRBV6-6 to TRBJ2-3; 8 bases fit TRBD2. This CDR3 spans 15 amino acids. The V segment lost 6 bases and the J segment 0 bases; nucleotides outside the gene matches: 5. Germline loops: CDR1 MNHNY, CDR2 SVGAGI (reference sequence). Here the CDR3 reads CASSKLAASTDTQYF. The CDR3 DNA is TGTGCCAGCAGCAAACTAGCGGCTAGCACAGATACGCAGTATTTT.

The V call is TRBV28, the J call TRBJ2-5; no definite D call. This CDR3 contains 12 residues. Trimming cost V 4 bases and J 5 bases, with 8 bases left between them. Germline CDR1 MDHEN, CDR2 SYDVKM. CDR3 in DNA: TGTGCCAGCAGTTCGATTCGGGAGACCCAGTACTTC. Its protein is CASSSIRETQYF.

This clone was detected only a few times. The chain carries TRBV28 and TRBJ1-4, with D hard to call. The ends were cut back, 8 bases at V and 9 bases at J, with 13 bases in the middle. CDR1 and CDR2 from the germline V gene are MDHEN and SYDVKM. The CDR3 extends over 12 amino acids. This chain's CDR3 is CASLTPEQKLFF. CDR3 nucleotides: TGTGCCAGCCTTACCCCTGAACAAAAACTGTTTTTT.

The V call is TRBV4-2, the J call TRBJ2-1; TRBD2 matches at 10 bases. V lost 0 bases to trimming and J lost 9 bases; unmatched junction nucleotides: 2. Looked up from germline, CDR1 is LGHNA and CDR2 is YNFKEQ. The CDR3 is 14 residues long. CDR3 protein: CASSQDTSGTEQFF. In DNA, the CDR3 is TGTGCCAGCAGCCAAGATACTAGCGGGACTGAGCAGTTCTTC.

This rearrangement joins TRBV20-1 to TRBJ1-3, with D unclear. The V gene lost 6 bases and the J gene lost 8 bases, with 11 bases spanning the gap. Germline V gene data show CDR1 as DFQATT and CDR2 as SNEGSKA (reference sequence). CDR3 length: 11 residues. CDR3 in amino acids: CSAEHGDTIYF. Here the CDR3 DNA reads TGCAGTGCCGAACACGGGGACACCATATATTTT.

The gene calls are TRBV28 and TRBJ1-1; D ambiguous. V was pared by 3 bases and J by 6 bases, with 11 bases between. In germline, CDR1 is MDHEN, CDR2 SYDVKM. The CDR3 runs to 13 residues. The CDR3 region has the DNA TGTGCCAGCAGTTTGGTTGGCCGGCCTGAAGCTTTCTTT. This codes for CASSLVGRPEAFF.

The chain recombines TRBV19 with TRBJ2-7, with 8 bases identical to TRBD1. From germline, CDR1 is LNHDA and CDR2 SQIVND (reference sequence). The CDR3 contains 13 residues. V was pared by 10 bases and J by 6 bases, with 11 bases of the junction left unmatched. The CDR3 is CATQGQGAVEQYF. CDR3 nucleotides: TGTGCCACTCAAGGGCAGGGGGCGGTCGAGCAGTACTTC. The variable domain in full, with the rest retrieved from reference TRBV19 and TRBJ2-7, is DGGITQSPKYLFRKEGQNVTLSCEQNLNHDAMYWYRQDPGQGLRLIYYSQIVNDFQKGDIAEGYSVSREKKESFPLTVTSAQKNPTAFYLCATQGQGAVEQYFGPGTRLTVT.

The chain joins TRBV2 to TRBJ2-5, with D unclear. The CDR3 covers 13 residues. CDR1 SNHLY and CDR2 FYNNEI come from the germline V gene. Trimming cost V 8 bases and J 1 base, with 11 bases left between them. Here the CDR3 reads CASRAFPQETQYF. CDR3 DNA: TGTGCCAGCCGAGCTTTCCCCCAAGAGACCCAGTACTTC.

In DNA, the CDR3 is TGCGCCAGCAGCCAAGGACGCACGGATTGGGACGAGCAGTACTTC. Translation gives CASSQGRTDWDEQYF. The chain carries TRBV4-1 and TRBJ2-7; D not certain. V was pared by 1 base and J by 5 bases, with 15 bases between. CDR3 length equals 15 residues. Per the germline V gene, CDR1 is MGHRA and CDR2 is YSYEKL.

The V and J genes are TRBV5-1 and TRBJ1-2; maybe TRBD1 (6 bases). Germline V CDR1 and CDR2: SGHRS, YFSETQ. The CDR3 consists of 15 residues. Trimming took 0 bases from V and 6 from J, leaving 15 bases between them. CDR3 sequence reads: CASSLAWGGTDGYTF. CDR3 DNA sequence: TGCGCCAGCAGCTTGGCCTGGGGGGGCACGGATGGCTACACCTTC.

This clone was observed a few times. This chain uses TRBV6-6 with TRBJ2-7, with 7 nucleotides matching TRBD1. Trimming took 2 bases from V and 6 from J; bases not matched to a gene: 7. The germline gives CDR1 MNHNY, CDR2 SVGAGI (reference sequence). CDR3 length equals 14 residues. This CDR3 reads CASSYGQGVGEQYF. The CDR3 nucleotides are TGTGCCAGCAGTTACGGGCAGGGGGTAGGCGAGCAGTACTTC.

This chain connects TRBV6-1 to TRBJ2-3; D is unclear. This CDR3 is built from 14 residues. Germline V CDR1 and CDR2: MNHNS, SASEGT. V was cut by 0 bases and J by 2 bases, with 6 bases left in between. Written as DNA, the CDR3 is TGTGCCAGCAGTGAAGCAAGGTACACAGATACGCAGTATTTT. It specifies CASSEARYTDTQYF.

The chain uses TRBV6-1 and TRBJ1-3; no definite D call. With 4 bases removed from V and 0 bases from J, the gap between germline ends came to 10 bases. CDR1 MNHNS and CDR2 SASEGT come from the germline V gene. The CDR3 has 15 residues. Written as DNA, the CDR3 is TGTGCCAGCAGTGTGGAGGCATACTCTGGAAACACCATATATTTT. Its protein product is CASSVEAYSGNTIYF.

The chain couples TRBV9 to TRBJ1-1; D remains unclear. The CDR3 extends over 12 amino acids. V gave up 3 bases and J gave up 4 bases, with 7 bases separating them. The V gene's germline CDR1 is SGDLS and CDR2 YYNGEE. The CDR3 sequence is CASSGAGTEAFF. The CDR3 region has the DNA TGTGCCAGCAGCGGCGCCGGCACTGAAGCTTTCTTT.

To note about this clone: A single base separates this from a much larger clone, so it may be a read error. This sample includes further DNA sequences coding for the same CDR3. The rearrangement links TRBV30 to TRBJ1-6, with a weak D call TRBD1 (5 bases). The V and J ends lost 0 bases and 8 bases respectively, with 8 bases between them. This CDR3 is built from 13 residues. Germline assignment: CDR1 GTSNPN and CDR2 SVGIG (reference sequence). CDR3 loop: CAWSVGGDSPLHF. CDR3 coding DNA: TGTGCCTGGAGTGTGGGGGGGGATTCACCCCTCCACTTT.

The chain recombines TRBV18 with TRBJ2-3, with D perhaps TRBD2 (5 bases). The germline V gene has CDR1 KGHSH and CDR2 LQKENI. This CDR3 contains 14 residues. The germline V and J ends were trimmed by 8 bases and 2 bases, with 14 bases remaining between them. This chain's CDR3 is CASAHLEATDTQYF. CDR3 bases: TGTGCCAGCGCCCACCTGGAGGCCACAGATACGCAGTATTTT.

V gene TRBV21-1 combines with J gene TRBJ2-7; the DNA was not used to check the table's D call, TRBD1. TRBV21-1 is termed a pseudogene. The CDR3 has 17 residues. For the CDR3, the DNA is TGTGCCAGCAGCAAAGAGGATCAGACAGCCTTATACTACGAGCAGTACTTC. It yields the protein CASSKEDQTALYYEQYF.

J is TRBJ2-7 and V is TRBV11-2, with TRBD2 identical over 12 bases. V gave up 3 bases and J gave up 4 bases; unmatched junction bases: 4. This CDR3 comprises 15 residues. In germline, CDR1 is SGHAT, CDR2 FQNNGV. CDR3 sequence (DNA): TGTGCCAGCAGCTTGTACGGGACTAGCGGGTACGAGCAGTACTTC. This gives the protein CASSLYGTSGYEQYF.

In regard to this clone: The junction does not match germline at one end; this may be a read error. This chain links TRBV6-6 with TRBJ2-7, with 11 bases aligning to TRBD2. The V gene's germline CDR1 is MNHNY and CDR2 SVGAGI (reference sequence). The CDR3 has 12 residues. Here the CDR3 reads CASSQTSGERYF. DNA of the CDR3: TGTGCCAGCAGTCAGACTAGCGGGGAGCGGTACTTC.